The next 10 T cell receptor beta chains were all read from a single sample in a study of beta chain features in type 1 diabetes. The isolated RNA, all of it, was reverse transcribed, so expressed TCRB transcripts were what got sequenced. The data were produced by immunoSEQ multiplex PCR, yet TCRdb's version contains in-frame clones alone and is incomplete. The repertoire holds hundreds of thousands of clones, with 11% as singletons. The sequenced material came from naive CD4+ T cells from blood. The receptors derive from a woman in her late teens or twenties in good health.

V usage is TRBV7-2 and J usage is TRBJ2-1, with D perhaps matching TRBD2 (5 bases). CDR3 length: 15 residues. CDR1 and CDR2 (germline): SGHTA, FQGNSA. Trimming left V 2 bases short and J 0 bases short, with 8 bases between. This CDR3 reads CASSLWESSYNEQFF. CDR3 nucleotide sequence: TGTGCCAGCAGCTTATGGGAGAGCTCCTACAATGAGCAGTTCTTC.

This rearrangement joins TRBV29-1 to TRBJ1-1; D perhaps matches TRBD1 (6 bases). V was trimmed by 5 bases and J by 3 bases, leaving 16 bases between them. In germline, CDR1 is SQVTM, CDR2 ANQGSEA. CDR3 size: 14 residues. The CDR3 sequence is CSVRGGKTDTEAFF. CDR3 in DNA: TGCAGCGTTAGGGGGGGAAAGACGGACACTGAAGCTTTCTTT.

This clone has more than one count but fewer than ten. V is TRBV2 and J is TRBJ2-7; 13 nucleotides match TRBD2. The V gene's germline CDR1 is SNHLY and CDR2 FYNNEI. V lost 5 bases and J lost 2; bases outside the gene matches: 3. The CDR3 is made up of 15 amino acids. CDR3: CASSTGTSGTYEQYF. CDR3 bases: TGTGCCAGCAGTACCGGGACTAGCGGGACCTACGAGCAGTACTTC.

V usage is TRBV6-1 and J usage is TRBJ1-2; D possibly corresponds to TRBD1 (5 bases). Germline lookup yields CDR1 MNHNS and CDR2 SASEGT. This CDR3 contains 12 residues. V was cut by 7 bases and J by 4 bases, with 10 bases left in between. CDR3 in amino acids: CASMGVAYGYTF. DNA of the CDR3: TGTGCCAGCATGGGGGTAGCCTATGGCTACACCTTC.

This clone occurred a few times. Here the CDR3 reads CASSLVRYNSPLHF. CDR3 in DNA: TGTGCCAGCAGCTTAGTCAGATATAATTCACCCCTCCACTTT. V and J are TRBV7-2 and TRBJ1-6; D not resolved. Germline V lookup: CDR1 SGHTA, CDR2 FQGNSA. V was shortened by 1 base and J by 4 bases, with 5 bases between the two germline ends. The CDR3 is made up of 14 amino acids.

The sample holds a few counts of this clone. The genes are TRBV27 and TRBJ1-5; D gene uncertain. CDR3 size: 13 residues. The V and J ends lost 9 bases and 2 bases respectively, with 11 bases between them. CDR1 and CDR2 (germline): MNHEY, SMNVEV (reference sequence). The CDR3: CASTQRGNQPQHF. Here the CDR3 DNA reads TGTGCCAGTACTCAGAGGGGCAATCAGCCCCAGCATTTT.

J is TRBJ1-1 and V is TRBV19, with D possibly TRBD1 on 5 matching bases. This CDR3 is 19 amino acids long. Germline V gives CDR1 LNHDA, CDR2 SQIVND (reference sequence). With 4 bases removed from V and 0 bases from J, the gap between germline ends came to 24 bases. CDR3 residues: CASSKLLRSQALMNTEAFF. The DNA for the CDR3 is TGTGCCAGTAGTAAGTTGCTAAGGTCACAGGCCTTAATGAACACTGAAGCTTTCTTT.

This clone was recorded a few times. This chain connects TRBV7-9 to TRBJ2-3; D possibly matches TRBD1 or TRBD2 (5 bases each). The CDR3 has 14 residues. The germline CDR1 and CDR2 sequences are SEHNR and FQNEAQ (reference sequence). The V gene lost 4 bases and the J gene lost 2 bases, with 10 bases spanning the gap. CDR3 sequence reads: CASSSRDPTDTQYF. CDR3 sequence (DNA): TGTGCCAGCAGCTCAAGGGACCCCACAGATACGCAGTATTTT.

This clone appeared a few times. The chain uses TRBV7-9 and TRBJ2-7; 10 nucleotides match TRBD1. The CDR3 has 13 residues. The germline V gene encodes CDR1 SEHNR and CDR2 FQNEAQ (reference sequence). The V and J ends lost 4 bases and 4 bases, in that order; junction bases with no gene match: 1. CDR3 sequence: CASSWGQGYEQYV. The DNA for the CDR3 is TGTGCCAGCAGCTGGGGACAGGGGTACGAGCAGTACGTC.

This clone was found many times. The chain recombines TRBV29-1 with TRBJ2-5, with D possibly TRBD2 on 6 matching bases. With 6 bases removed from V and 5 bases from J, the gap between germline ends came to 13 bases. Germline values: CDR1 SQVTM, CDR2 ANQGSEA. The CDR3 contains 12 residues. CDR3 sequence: CSVAGRRETQYF. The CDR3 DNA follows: TGCAGCGTAGCGGGTCGTCGGGAGACCCAGTACTTC.